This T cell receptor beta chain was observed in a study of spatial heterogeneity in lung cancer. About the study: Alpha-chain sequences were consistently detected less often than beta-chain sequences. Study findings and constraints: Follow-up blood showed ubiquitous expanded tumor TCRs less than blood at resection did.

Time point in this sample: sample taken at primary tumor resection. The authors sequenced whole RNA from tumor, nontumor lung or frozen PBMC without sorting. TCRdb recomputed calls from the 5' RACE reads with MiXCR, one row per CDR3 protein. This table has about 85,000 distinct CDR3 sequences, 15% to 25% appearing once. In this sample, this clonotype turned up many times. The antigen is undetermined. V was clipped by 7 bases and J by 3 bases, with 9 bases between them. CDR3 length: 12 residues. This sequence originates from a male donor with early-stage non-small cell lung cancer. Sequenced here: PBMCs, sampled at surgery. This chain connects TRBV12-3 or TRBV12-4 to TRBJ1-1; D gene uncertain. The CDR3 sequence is CASTRAHTEAFF. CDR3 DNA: TGTGCCAGCACGAGGGCGCACACTGAAGCTTTCTTT.